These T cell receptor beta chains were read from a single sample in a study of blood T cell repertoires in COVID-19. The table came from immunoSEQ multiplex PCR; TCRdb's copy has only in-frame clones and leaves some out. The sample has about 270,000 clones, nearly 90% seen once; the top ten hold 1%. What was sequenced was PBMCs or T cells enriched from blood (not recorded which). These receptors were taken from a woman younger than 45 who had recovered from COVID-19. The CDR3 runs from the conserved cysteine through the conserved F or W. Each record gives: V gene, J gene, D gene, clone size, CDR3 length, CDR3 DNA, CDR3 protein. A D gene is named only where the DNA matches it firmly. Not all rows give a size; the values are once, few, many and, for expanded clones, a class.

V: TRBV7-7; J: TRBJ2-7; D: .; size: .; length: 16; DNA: TGTGCCAGCAGCGCAATCCGGGACTTAAGCTCCTACGAGCAGTACTTC; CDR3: CASSAIRDLSSYEQYF
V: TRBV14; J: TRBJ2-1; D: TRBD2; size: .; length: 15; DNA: TGTGCCAGCAGCCTGGGACTAGCGGGAGTAGCTGAGCAGTTCTTC; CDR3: CASSLGLAGVAEQFF
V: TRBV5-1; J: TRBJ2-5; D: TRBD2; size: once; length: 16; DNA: TGCGCCAGCAGCGTAACTAGCGGGGGGGGCCAAGAGACCCAGTACTTC; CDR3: CASSVTSGGGQETQYF
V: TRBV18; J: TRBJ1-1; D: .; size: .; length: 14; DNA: TGTGCCAGCCCCCGGAGGGAAATGAACACTGAAGCTTTCTTT; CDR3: CASPRREMNTEAFF
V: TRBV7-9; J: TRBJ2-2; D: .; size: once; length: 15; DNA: TGTGCCTCTCAAGGGAGCGGCCTGAACACCGGGGAGCTGTTTTTT; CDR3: CASQGSGLNTGELFF
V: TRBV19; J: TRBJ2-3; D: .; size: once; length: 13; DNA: TGTGCCAGTAGTAGAATTCAGCGGGATACGCAGTATTTT; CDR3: CASSRIQRDTQYF
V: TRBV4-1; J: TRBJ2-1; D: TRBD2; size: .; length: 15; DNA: TGCGCCAGCAGCCCGGGACTAGCGGGGGACAATGAGCAGTTCTTC; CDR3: CASSPGLAGDNEQFF
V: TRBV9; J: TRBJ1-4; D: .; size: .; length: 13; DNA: TGTGCCAGTAGCGTAGGGCCCCATGAAAAACTGTTTTTT; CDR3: CASSVGPHEKLFF
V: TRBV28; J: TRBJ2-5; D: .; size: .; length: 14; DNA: TGTGCCAGCAGTTTCCTGGGGGGACAAGAGACCCAGTACTTC; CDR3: CASSFLGGQETQYF
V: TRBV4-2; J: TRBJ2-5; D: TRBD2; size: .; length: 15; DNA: TGTGCCAGCAGCCAAGACCGGGGGGACCAAGAGACCCAGTACTTC; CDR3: CASSQDRGDQETQYF
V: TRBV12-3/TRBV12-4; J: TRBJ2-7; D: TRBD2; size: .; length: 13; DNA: TGTGCCATCCGACGTTGGGGGGGTAGAGAGCAGTACTTC; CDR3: CAIRRWGGREQYF
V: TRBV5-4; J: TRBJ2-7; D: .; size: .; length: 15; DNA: TGTGCCAGCAGCTCGGGGGGAGGGGGTTTCTTCGAGCAGTACTTC; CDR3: CASSSGGGGFFEQYF
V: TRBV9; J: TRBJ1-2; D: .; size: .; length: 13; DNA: TGTGCCAGCAGCGGGACAGCTTCCTATGGCTACACCTTC; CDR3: CASSGTASYGYTF
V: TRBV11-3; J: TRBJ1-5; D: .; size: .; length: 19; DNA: TGTGCCAGCAGCTTGACCCCAGGGCGAGACAGGATAAGCAATCAGCCCCAGCATTTT; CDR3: CASSLTPGRDRISNQPQHF
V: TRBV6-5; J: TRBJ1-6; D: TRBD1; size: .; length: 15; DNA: TGTGCCATCGCAGGGGGCACGACCTATAATTCACCCCTCCACTTT; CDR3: CAIAGGTTYNSPLHF
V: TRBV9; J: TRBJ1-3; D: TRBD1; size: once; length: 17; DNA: TGTGCCAGCAGCGCCTACAGGGGCGGCTTTATCCGAAACACCATATATTTT; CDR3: CASSAYRGGFIRNTIYF
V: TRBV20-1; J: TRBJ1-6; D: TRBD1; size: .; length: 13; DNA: TGCAGTGCTAGTGACAGGGGTGGAAGCACCCTCCACTTT; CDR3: CSASDRGGSTLHF
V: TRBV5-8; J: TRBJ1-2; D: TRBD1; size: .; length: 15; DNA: TGTGCCAGCAGCTTTTCAAAGGGGGCAGGTGGGGGCTACACCTTC; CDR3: CASSFSKGAGGGYTF
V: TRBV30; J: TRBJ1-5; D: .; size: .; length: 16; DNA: TGTGCCTGGAGTGTTGAGGGCGGAGTCTACAATCAGCCCCAGCATTTT; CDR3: CAWSVEGGVYNQPQHF
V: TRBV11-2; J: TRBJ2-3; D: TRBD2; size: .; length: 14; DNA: TGTGCCAGCGGGCGGACTAGCGGGAGTGATACGCAGTATTTT; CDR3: CASGRTSGSDTQYF
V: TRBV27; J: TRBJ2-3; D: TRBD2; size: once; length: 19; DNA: TGTGCCAGCAGTTTACCCAGCCGAGGACTAGCGGGGGACACAGATACGCAGTATTTT; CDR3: CASSLPSRGLAGDTDTQYF
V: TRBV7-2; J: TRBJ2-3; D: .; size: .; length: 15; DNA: TGTGCCAGCAGCGTAGCCAGGACTAGCACAGATACGCAGTATTTT; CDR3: CASSVARTSTDTQYF
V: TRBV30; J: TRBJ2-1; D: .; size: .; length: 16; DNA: TGTGCCTGGAGTCCCCCTTCTAGCCCAAGGAACAATGAGCAGTTCTTC; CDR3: CAWSPPSSPRNNEQFF
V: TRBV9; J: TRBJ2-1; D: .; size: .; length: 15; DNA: TGTGCCAGCAGCGTCCAGGGTGTGTCCTACAATGAGCAGTTCTTC; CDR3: CASSVQGVSYNEQFF
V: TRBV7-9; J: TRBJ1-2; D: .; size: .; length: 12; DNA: TGTGCCAGCAGTTTAAGCCTAGGCGGCTACACCTTC; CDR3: CASSLSLGGYTF
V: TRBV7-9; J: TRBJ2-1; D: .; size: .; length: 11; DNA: TGTGCCAGCAGCTTTAACAATGAGCAGTTCTTC; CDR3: CASSFNNEQFF
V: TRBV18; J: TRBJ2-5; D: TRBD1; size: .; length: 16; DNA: TGTGCCAGCTCACCAAGGTGGCAGGGGGCGGGCGAGACCCAGTACTTC; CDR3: CASSPRWQGAGETQYF
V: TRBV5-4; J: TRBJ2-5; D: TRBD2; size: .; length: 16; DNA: TGTGCCAGCAGCTTGGTTGGGCGGGGGGGACAAGAGACCCAGTACTTC; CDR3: CASSLVGRGGQETQYF
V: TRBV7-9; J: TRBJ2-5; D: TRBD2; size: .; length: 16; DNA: TGTGCCAGCAGCTTCCCGGCGGGAGACACGGGGGAGACCCAGTACTTC; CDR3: CASSFPAGDTGETQYF
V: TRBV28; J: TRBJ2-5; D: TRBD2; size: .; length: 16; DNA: TGTGCCAGCAGCTCCCATACGGAGCGGGAACAAGAGACCCAGTACTTC; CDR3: CASSSHTEREQETQYF
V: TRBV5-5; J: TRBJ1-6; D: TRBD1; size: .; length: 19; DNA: TGTGCCAGCAGCTTGAAGGGGGACAGGGGTAGATCAAGGACTTCACCCCTCCACTTT; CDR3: CASSLKGDRGRSRTSPLHF
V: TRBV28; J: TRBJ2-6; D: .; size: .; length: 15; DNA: TGTGCCAGCAGTTTAAGGCGAGGGTGGGCCAACGTCCTGACTTTC; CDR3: CASSLRRGWANVLTF
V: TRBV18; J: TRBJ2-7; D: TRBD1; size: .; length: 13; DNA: TGTGCCAGCCATATGCGGACAGGGGACGAGCAGTACTTC; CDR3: CASHMRTGDEQYF
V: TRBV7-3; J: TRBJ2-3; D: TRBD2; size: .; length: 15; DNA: TGTGCCAGCAGCTTATATAGCGGGAGGACAGATACGCAGTATTTT; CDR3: CASSLYSGRTDTQYF
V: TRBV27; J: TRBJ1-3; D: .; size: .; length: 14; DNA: TGTGCCAGCGGTACCTTGAGCTCTGGAAACACCATATATTTT; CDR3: CASGTLSSGNTIYF
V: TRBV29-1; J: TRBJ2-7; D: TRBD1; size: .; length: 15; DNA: TGCAGCGTTGAACGGTGGACAGGGGAAAAAGACGAGCAGTACTTC; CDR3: CSVERWTGEKDEQYF
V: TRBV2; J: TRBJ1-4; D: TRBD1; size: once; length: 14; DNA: TGTGCCAGCAGGGACGCAGGGGGATTAGAAAAACTGTTTTTT; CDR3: CASRDAGGLEKLFF
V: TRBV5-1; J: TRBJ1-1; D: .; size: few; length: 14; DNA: TGCGCCAGCAGCTTGGCCGGAGGGGCAGTTGAAGCTTTCTTT; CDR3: CASSLAGGAVEAFF
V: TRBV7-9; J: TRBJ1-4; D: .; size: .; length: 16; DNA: TGTGCCAGCAGCGGAGGAACGGGGGGGACTCCAGGAAAACTGTTTTTT; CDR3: CASSGGTGGTPGKLFF
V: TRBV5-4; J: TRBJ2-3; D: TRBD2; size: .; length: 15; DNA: TGTGCCAGCAGCTGGGAGCGGGAATTATCAGATACGCAGTATTTT; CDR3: CASSWERELSDTQYF
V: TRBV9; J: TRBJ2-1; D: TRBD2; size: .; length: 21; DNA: TGTGCCAGCAGCGTAGCGGGGCGACCGGGACTAGCGGGATCAACCTACAATGAGCAGTTCTTC; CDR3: CASSVAGRPGLAGSTYNEQFF
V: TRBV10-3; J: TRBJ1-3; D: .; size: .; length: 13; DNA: TGTGCCATCAGAGCCCAAACTGGAAACACCATATATTTT; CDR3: CAIRAQTGNTIYF
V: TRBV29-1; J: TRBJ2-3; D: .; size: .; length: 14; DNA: TGCAGCGTTCTGGCTAGCTGGGCCAGGGATACGCAGTATTTT; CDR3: CSVLASWARDTQYF
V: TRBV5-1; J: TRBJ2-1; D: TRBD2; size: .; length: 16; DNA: TGCGCCAGCAGCTTCCCACCGGGACTAGTCGGGGGTGAGCAGTTCTTC; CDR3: CASSFPPGLVGGEQFF
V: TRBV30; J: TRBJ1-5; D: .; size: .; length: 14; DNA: TGTGCCTGGAGTGACGTCGGGGGGAGCCAGCCCCAGCATTTT; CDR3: CAWSDVGGSQPQHF
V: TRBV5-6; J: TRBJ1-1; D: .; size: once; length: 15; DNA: TGTGCCAGCAGCTTCGGCGGCCTATTGAACACTGAAGCTTTCTTT; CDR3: CASSFGGLLNTEAFF
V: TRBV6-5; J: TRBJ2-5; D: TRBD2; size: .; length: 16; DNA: TGTGCCAGCAGTTGGCGGAGAGCGGGAGATATGGAGACCCAGTACTTC; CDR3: CASSWRRAGDMETQYF
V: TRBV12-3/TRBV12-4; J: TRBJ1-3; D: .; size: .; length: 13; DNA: TGTGCCAGCAGTTACAGCTTCGGAAACACCATATATTTT; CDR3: CASSYSFGNTIYF
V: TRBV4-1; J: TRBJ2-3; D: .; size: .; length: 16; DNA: TGCGCCAGCAGCCAAGTCTCATCCAGGGCCGCAGATACGCAGTATTTT; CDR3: CASSQVSSRAADTQYF
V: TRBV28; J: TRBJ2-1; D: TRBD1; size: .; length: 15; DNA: TGTGCCAGCAGTTCCCCGGGACAGGGTCAACGGGAGCAGTTCTTC; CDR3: CASSSPGQGQREQFF
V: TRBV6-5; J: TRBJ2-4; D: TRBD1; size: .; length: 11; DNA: TGTGCCAGCCGGGACAGGGAGTGGGTCAACTTC; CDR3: CASRDREWVNF
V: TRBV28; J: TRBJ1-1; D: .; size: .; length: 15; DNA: TGTGCCAGCAGTTGGCCCCAAAGGGGCAACACTGAAGCTTTCTTT; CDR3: CASSWPQRGNTEAFF
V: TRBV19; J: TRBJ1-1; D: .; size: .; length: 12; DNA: TGTGCCAGTAGTAGGTGGGCCACTGAAGCTTTCTTT; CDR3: CASSRWATEAFF
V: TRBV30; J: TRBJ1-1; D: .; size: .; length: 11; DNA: TGTGCCTGGAGCGTGAACACTGAAGCTTTCTTT; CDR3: CAWSVNTEAFF
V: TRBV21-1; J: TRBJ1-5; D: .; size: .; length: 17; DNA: TGTGCCAGCAGGACGAACCGGCCGGGGCAGGGGAATCAGCCCCAGCATTTT; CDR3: CASRTNRPGQGNQPQHF
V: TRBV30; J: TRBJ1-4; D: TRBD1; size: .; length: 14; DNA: TGTGCCTGGGGCCGGGACAGTCCTAATGAAAAACTGTTTTTT; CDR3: CAWGRDSPNEKLFF
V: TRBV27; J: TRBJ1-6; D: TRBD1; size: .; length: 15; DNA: TGTGCCAGCAGTCTCGGGACAGCTTATAATTCACCCCTCCACTTT; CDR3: CASSLGTAYNSPLHF